This is a list of T cell receptor beta chains from one sample in a study of technical replicates of blood from a few donors. The data were produced by immunoSEQ multiplex PCR, yet TCRdb's version contains in-frame clones alone and is incomplete. The sample shows around 100,000 clones, approximately 95% of them seen only once. Source material: T cells isolated from PBMCs. The receptors stem from a human donor in good health. Each CDR3 is given with its conserved first and last residue. D genes are given only for firm matches. The size field is filled for only some rows; it gives once, few, many or a size class.

v_gene	abundance	d_gene	j_gene	CDR3nt	CDR3aa
TRBV19	.	.	TRBJ1-2	TGTGCCAGTAGTATAGATATAACAGCCTATGGCTACACCTTC	CASSIDITAYGYTF
TRBV7-3	.	.	TRBJ1-3	TGTGCCAGCAGCTTCGGTATCCCGGGACACAATTCTGGAAACACCATATATTTT	CASSFGIPGHNSGNTIYF
TRBV13	.	.	TRBJ2-2	TGTGCCAGCAGCTTCATTAACAGGGTAGGACACACCGGGGAGCTGTTTTTT	CASSFINRVGHTGELFF
TRBV30	.	TRBD2	TRBJ2-5	TGTGCCTGGGTGGCGGGAGGACTAAAGACCCAGTACTTC	CAWVAGGLKTQYF
TRBV19	.	.	TRBJ2-1	TGTGCCAGTAGTTCGAACCTTGGAGGGGTGAGTGAGCAGTTCTTC	CASSSNLGGVSEQFF
TRBV9	.	.	TRBJ1-4	TGTGCCAGCAGTGTAGAAGCTGATTTCAGGGGTGAAAAACTGTTTTTT	CASSVEADFRGEKLFF
TRBV15	.	TRBD1	TRBJ1-2	TGTGCCACCAGCTCAGCGACAGGGGAGGGTGGTGACTATGGCTACACCTTC	CATSSATGEGGDYGYTF
TRBV4-1	.	TRBD2	TRBJ2-7	TGCGCCAGCAGCCAGAAAGGGACTAGCGGGAGTGTCGAGCAGTACTTC	CASSQKGTSGSVEQYF
TRBV7-6	.	TRBD2	TRBJ2-7	TGTGCCAGCAGCTTATCTAGCGGGGGCAGGGAGCAGTACTTC	CASSLSSGGREQYF
TRBV29-1	.	TRBD1	TRBJ2-3	TGCAGCGTAGACCCACAGGGGGCAGGAGATACGCAGTATTTT	CSVDPQGAGDTQYF
TRBV4-1	.	.	TRBJ2-2	TGCGCCAGCAGCCAACTGGCAGGGGTCGGGGAGCTGTTTTTT	CASSQLAGVGELFF
TRBV7-8	once	TRBD2	TRBJ2-1	TGTGCCAGCAGCTTACTGCGGGAGATTTACAATGAGCAGTTCTTC	CASSLLREIYNEQFF
TRBV4-3	.	.	TRBJ2-7	TGCGCCAGCAGCCAAGATATTGGCTCCGTATACGAGCAGTACTTC	CASSQDIGSVYEQYF
TRBV27	.	TRBD1	TRBJ2-2	TGTGCCAGCAGCTCCTGGGGGCAGGGGGCCTACACCGGGGAGCTGTTTTTT	CASSSWGQGAYTGELFF
TRBV6-1	few	.	TRBJ2-7	TGTGCCAGCAGTGAAAGGGGAGGTGAGGCCTACGAGCAGTACTTC	CASSERGGEAYEQYF
TRBV18	.	TRBD1	TRBJ2-2	TGTGCCAGCTCGCCCGTGAGGGGGCAGAACACCGGGGAGCTGTTTTTT	CASSPVRGQNTGELFF
TRBV2	.	TRBD1	TRBJ2-7	TGTGCCAGCAGTGAACAGGGGGCAGTCAACGAGCAGTACTTC	CASSEQGAVNEQYF
TRBV18	few	.	TRBJ2-1	TGTGCCAGCTCACCGAACAGGGGGGGCGGTGAGCAGTTCTTC	CASSPNRGGGEQFF
TRBV11-2	.	.	TRBJ1-4	TGTGCCATCCTGAATACTCCCGGGGAAAAACTGTTTTTT	CAILNTPGEKLFF
TRBV13	.	TRBD2	TRBJ2-7	TGTGCCAGCAGCTTGCGGGGGGCGTATAGCGAGCAGTACTTC	CASSLRGAYSEQYF
TRBV30	.	.	TRBJ2-3	TGTGCCTGGAGTGTACTCCTCAATCCGAGGGATACGCAGTATTTT	CAWSVLLNPRDTQYF
TRBV10-1	.	.	TRBJ2-7	TGCGCCAGCAGTGAGACGGGGGGCAACGAGCAGTACTTC	CASSETGGNEQYF
TRBV2	.	TRBD2	TRBJ2-7	TGTGCCAGCAGCCTTAGCGGGAACTACGAGCAGTACTTC	CASSLSGNYEQYF
TRBV28	.	TRBD1	TRBJ1-1	TGTGCCAGCAGTGGAGACGGGACAGAGAAAGCTTTCTTT	CASSGDGTEKAFF
TRBV18	once	.	TRBJ1-1	TGTGCCAGCTCACCCTTGATCAGACGCGGAATGAACACTGAAGCTTTCTTT	CASSPLIRRGMNTEAFF
TRBV2	.	TRBD1	TRBJ2-3	TGTGCCAGCAGTGATAGGACAGGGACGGATACGCAGTATTTT	CASSDRTGTDTQYF
TRBV9	.	.	TRBJ2-3	TGTGCCAGCCGGGTTGGTAGCGCGATCACAGATACGCAGTATTTT	CASRVGSAITDTQYF
TRBV27	.	TRBD1	TRBJ1-4	TGTGCCAGCAGCAGGACAGGGGCCAATAATGAAAAACTGTTTTTT	CASSRTGANNEKLFF
TRBV2	.	TRBD2	TRBJ2-7	TGTGCCAGCAAACTAGCGACAGCCTACGAGCAGTACTTC	CASKLATAYEQYF
TRBV5-6	.	TRBD2	TRBJ2-2	TGTGCCAGCAGCTTGGGCTTTCGGGGGGGATTCACCGGGGAGCTGTTTTTT	CASSLGFRGGFTGELFF
TRBV9	.	.	TRBJ1-3	TGTGCCAGCAGCGTAGGTCGGGTCGCGGGAAACACCATATATTTT	CASSVGRVAGNTIYF
TRBV28	.	TRBD1	TRBJ2-1	TGTGCCAGCCGAGACAGGGCAAAAAATGAGCAGTTCTTC	CASRDRAKNEQFF
TRBV4-1	.	.	TRBJ1-2	TGCGCCAGCAGCCCCGTAACTAACTATGGCTACACCTTC	CASSPVTNYGYTF
TRBV7-9	.	.	TRBJ1-2	TGTGCCAGCAGCTTATATGAGTCAGGCTACACCTTC	CASSLYESGYTF
TRBV19	.	.	TRBJ1-1	TGTGCCAGTAGTGCGATGTTACTTCCGAACACTGAAGCTTTCTTT	CASSAMLLPNTEAFF
TRBV2	.	.	TRBJ2-7	TGTGCCAGCAGGGACAGCTCCTACGAGCAGTACTTC	CASRDSSYEQYF
TRBV9	.	.	TRBJ2-7	TGTGCCAGCAGCGTAGAACCGGGTCCAAGCTCCTACGAGCAGTACTTC	CASSVEPGPSSYEQYF
TRBV19	.	.	TRBJ2-7	TGTGCCAGTAGTGTGCAGGGGACCTCCTACGAGCAGTACTTC	CASSVQGTSYEQYF
TRBV5-1	.	.	TRBJ2-7	TGCGCCAGCAGCTTATTGGACAGCTCCTACGAGCAGTACTTC	CASSLLDSSYEQYF
TRBV13	.	.	TRBJ2-2	TGTGCCAGCAGCCAGGCGGGGCTAGGAGACGGGGAGCTGTTTTTT	CASSQAGLGDGELFF
TRBV11-2	.	TRBD2	TRBJ2-1	TGTGCCAGCAGCTTAGATCTAAGCGCGGGAGGCAATGAGCAGTTCTTC	CASSLDLSAGGNEQFF
TRBV20-1	.	.	TRBJ2-3	TGCAGTGCTAGTACAACAGATACGCAGTATTTT	CSASTTDTQYF
TRBV11-3	.	TRBD1	TRBJ2-5	TGTGCCAGCAGCCTCGGGACAGGGAAAGAGACCCAGTACTTC	CASSLGTGKETQYF
TRBV7-8	.	.	TRBJ1-1	TGTGCCAGCAGCTTTACAGAGAACACTGAAGCTTTCTTT	CASSFTENTEAFF
TRBV19	.	TRBD1	TRBJ1-5	TGTGCCAGTAGTATAACAGGGGGCAATCAGCCCCAGCATTTT	CASSITGGNQPQHF
TRBV19	.	.	TRBJ1-1	TGTGCCAGTACACGGGGGAACACTGAAGCTTTCTTT	CASTRGNTEAFF
TRBV7-9	once	TRBD2	TRBJ2-7	TGTGCCAGCAGCTTGGCGGGGGTCCCCTACGAGCAGTACTTC	CASSLAGVPYEQYF
TRBV6-5	.	.	TRBJ2-3	TGTGCCAGCAGTTTCCCAGGGGCAGATACGCAGTATTTT	CASSFPGADTQYF
TRBV27	.	.	TRBJ2-7	TGTGCCAGCAGTTTAGGGCAGGGATCCTACGAGCAGTACTTC	CASSLGQGSYEQYF
TRBV7-3	.	.	TRBJ2-7	TGTGCCAGCAGCTCGGACGGGACCTACGAGCAGTACTTC	CASSSDGTYEQYF
TRBV5-1	.	.	TRBJ2-3	TGCGCCAGCAGCTTGGCTAATTTAACAGATACGCAGTATTTT	CASSLANLTDTQYF
TRBV7-9	.	.	TRBJ1-2	TGTGCCAGCAGCTTTGGGGGGGGAGACAACTATGGCTACACCTTC	CASSFGGGDNYGYTF
TRBV19	.	.	TRBJ2-1	TGTGCCAGTAAAGGGGTGATATTCTACAATGAGCAGTTCTTC	CASKGVIFYNEQFF
TRBV7-9	.	TRBD1	TRBJ1-5	TGTGCCAGCAGCTTAGGGGACAGGAGGGGACAGCCCCAGCATTTT	CASSLGDRRGQPQHF
TRBV28	.	TRBD1	TRBJ1-2	TGTGCCAGCAGTTCAGGACAGGGGAACTATGGCTACACCTTC	CASSSGQGNYGYTF
TRBV2	.	TRBD1	TRBJ2-4	TGTGCCAGCAAGGTCCCCAGGGGGAACGGCAAAAACATTCAGTACTTC	CASKVPRGNGKNIQYF
TRBV12-5	.	.	TRBJ2-1	TGTGCTAGTGGTTACCTAGGCAGCCTCGTGCAGTTCTTC	CASGYLGSLVQFF
TRBV4-3	.	TRBD1	TRBJ1-1	TGCGCCAGCAGCCAGGATACAGGGGGCTTAGGCACTGAAGCTTTCTTT	CASSQDTGGLGTEAFF
TRBV5-1	once	TRBD1	TRBJ2-5	TGCGCCAGCAGCTTAGCAGGGGGCGCTCGGTCAGAGACCCAGTACTTC	CASSLAGGARSETQYF
TRBV19	.	.	TRBJ1-4	TGTGCCAGTAGTTCCCAGACTGCGTATAATGAAAAACTGTTTTTT	CASSSQTAYNEKLFF